The present entry profiles one TCR beta chain with its context. Its antigen remains unidentified. The data derive from a study of OX40 agonist ivuxolimab in advanced cancers. Study details: At about 82% male, the cohort had a mean age of 60 years, ranging from roughly 20 to 80.

Assay used: immunoSEQ multiplex PCR; TCRdb lists only in-frame clones, some missing. Of 55,000 to 80,000 clones in the sample, more than 80% were seen once. The germline CDR1 and CDR2 sequences are LNHDA and SQIVND (reference sequence). V lost 4 bases and J lost 2, with 8 bases in between. CDR3 size: 13 residues. Points from the study as a whole: The average count of expanded clones was higher among CD8+ T cells than among CD4+.

The specimen was CD4+ or CD8+ T cells sorted from blood, collected in a trial of the OX40 agonist ivuxolimab. The source of this sequence is an adult with an advanced solid tumor such as melanoma, head and neck, liver or kidney cancer. The chain links TRBV19 to TRBJ2-5, with D perhaps TRBD2 (6 bases). Here the CDR3 reads CASSRGLQETQYF. The CDR3 nucleotides are TGTGCCAGTAGTAGGGGACTTCAAGAGACCCAGTACTTC.